The present TCR beta chain was sequenced within a study of T-cell memory formation after mild COVID-19. TCRdb analysed the 5' RACE reads with MiXCR anew, one entry per CDR3 protein. This table has fewer than 450,000 distinct CDR3 sequences, roughly a quarter appearing once. Trimming cost V 5 bases and J 4 bases; bases outside gene matches: 4. Germline values: CDR1 LNHDA, CDR2 SQIVND (reference sequence). The CDR3 contains 14 residues. The chain employs TRBV19 and TRBJ1-1, with TRBD1 matching 10 bases. The receptor was isolated from an adult woman who had mild COVID-19 (a few samples of this study predate the infection). Cell type and time point are not known. Sequenced material: PBMCs or a T cell subset sorted from them (not recorded which). CDR3 region: CASSGDRGGTEAFF. CDR3 sequence (DNA): TGTGCCAGTAGTGGGGACAGGGGAGGCACTGAAGCTTTCTTT.